Listed below are T cell receptor beta chains from one sample, sequenced in a study of cytomegalovirus exposure and HLA in healthy donors. Clones were sequenced by immunoSEQ multiplex PCR, and TCRdb holds only the in-frame ones, with some missing. Here the sample spans 110,000 or so clones, 70% to 85% being singletons. Sequenced sample: PBMCs. Receptors were obtained from a man aged 18 to 30 in good health and CMV-seropositive. The CDR3 runs from the conserved cysteine through the conserved F or W. The D gene is left open where the match is weak. The size field is filled for only some rows; it gives once, few, many or a size class.

D: NA
V: TRBV6-5
J: TRBJ2-5
size: once
CDR3: CASSYTQGQETQYF
DNA: TGTGCCAGCAGTTACACCCAGGGGCAAGAGACCCAGTACTTC

D: TRBD2
V: TRBV30
J: TRBJ2-2
size: NA
CDR3: CAWSVGGGDAGELFF
DNA: TGTGCCTGGAGTGTAGGCGGGGGAGACGCCGGGGAGCTGTTTTTT

D: NA
V: TRBV4-1
J: TRBJ2-5
size: few
CDR3: CASSPSNGREAQETQYF
DNA: TGCGCCAGCAGCCCCTCGAACGGCAGGGAAGCCCAAGAGACCCAGTACTTC

D: NA
V: TRBV2
J: TRBJ2-1
size: NA
CDR3: CASSPGNSYNEQFF
DNA: TGTGCCAGCAGCCCAGGGAACTCCTACAATGAGCAGTTCTTC

D: NA
V: TRBV2
J: TRBJ2-4
size: NA
CDR3: CASSEGAQNIQYF
DNA: TGTGCCAGCAGTGAAGGGGCCCAAAACATTCAGTACTTC

D: NA
V: TRBV30
J: TRBJ1-2
size: NA
CDR3: CAWSQGNYGYTF
DNA: TGTGCCTGGAGCCAGGGCAACTATGGCTACACCTTC

D: TRBD1
V: TRBV5-5
J: TRBJ1-3
size: NA
CDR3: CASSLQETGAGNTIYF
DNA: TGTGCCAGCAGCTTGCAGGAGACAGGGGCTGGAAACACCATATATTTT

D: TRBD1
V: TRBV10-3
J: TRBJ2-2
size: once
CDR3: CAISNSGTVTGELFF
DNA: TGTGCCATCAGTAATTCCGGGACAGTCACCGGGGAGCTGTTTTTT

D: TRBD2
V: TRBV14
J: TRBJ2-3
size: NA
CDR3: CASSQEGLVADTQYF
DNA: TGTGCCAGCAGCCAGGAGGGACTAGTTGCGGATACGCAGTATTTT

D: NA
V: TRBV29-1
J: TRBJ2-7
size: NA
CDR3: CSVVDKYEQYF
DNA: TGCAGCGTTGTTGACAAGTACGAGCAGTACTTC

D: NA
V: TRBV6-1
J: TRBJ2-7
size: NA
CDR3: CASSENGANEQYF
DNA: TGTGCCAGCAGTGAGAATGGGGCCAACGAGCAGTACTTC

D: TRBD1
V: TRBV10-3
J: TRBJ1-1
size: NA
CDR3: CAISEQGGAFF
DNA: TGTGCCATCAGTGAACAGGGGGGAGCTTTCTTT

D: NA
V: TRBV5-1
J: TRBJ2-1
size: NA
CDR3: CASSLGGGSYNEQFF
DNA: TGCGCCAGCAGCTTGGGGGGAGGCTCCTACAATGAGCAGTTCTTC

D: NA
V: TRBV6-1
J: TRBJ2-7
size: once
CDR3: CASSEVWRGNEQYF
DNA: TGTGCCAGCAGTGAAGTTTGGCGGGGAAACGAGCAGTACTTC

D: TRBD1
V: TRBV5-1
J: TRBJ1-5
size: NA
CDR3: CASSHRDRVWFGQPQHF
DNA: TGCGCCAGCAGCCACCGGGACAGAGTCTGGTTCGGGCAGCCCCAGCATTTT

D: NA
V: TRBV4-1
J: TRBJ1-2
size: few
CDR3: CASSPGGTNYGYTF
DNA: TGCGCCAGCAGCCCCGGAGGGACTAACTATGGCTACACCTTC

D: NA
V: TRBV2
J: TRBJ1-5
size: NA
CDR3: CASSEYTSQDQPQHF
DNA: TGTGCCAGCAGTGAGTACACCTCTCAGGATCAGCCCCAGCATTTT

D: NA
V: TRBV9
J: TRBJ2-3
size: NA
CDR3: CASSVDESDTQYF
DNA: TGTGCCAGCAGCGTAGATGAGTCAGATACGCAGTATTTT

D: TRBD1
V: TRBV12-5
J: TRBJ1-2
size: NA
CDR3: CASGPGTAFYGYTF
DNA: TGTGCTAGTGGACCCGGGACAGCCTTCTATGGCTACACCTTC

D: NA
V: TRBV9
J: TRBJ2-1
size: NA
CDR3: CASSVVPSDQGYNEQFF
DNA: TGTGCCAGCAGCGTAGTTCCTAGCGATCAAGGATACAATGAGCAGTTCTTC

D: TRBD2
V: TRBV27
J: TRBJ2-1
size: NA
CDR3: CASSFNYVTSGSNEQFF
DNA: TGTGCCAGCAGTTTTAACTACGTGACTAGCGGGAGTAATGAGCAGTTCTTC

D: NA
V: TRBV5-5
J: TRBJ1-3
size: NA
CDR3: CASSLALTRGNTIYF
DNA: TGTGCCAGCAGCTTGGCACTTACCAGGGGAAACACCATATATTTT

D: TRBD1
V: TRBV30
J: TRBJ1-1
size: NA
CDR3: CAWTGTVNTEAFF
DNA: TGTGCCTGGACAGGGACAGTGAACACTGAAGCTTTCTTT

D: TRBD1
V: TRBV27
J: TRBJ2-7
size: NA
CDR3: CASSHSGTGIYEQYF
DNA: TGTGCCAGCAGTCACTCCGGGACAGGAATATACGAGCAGTACTTC

D: NA
V: TRBV6-5
J: TRBJ2-5
size: NA
CDR3: CASSFPQGTGETQYF
DNA: TGTGCCAGCAGTTTCCCACAGGGAACGGGGGAGACCCAGTACTTC

D: NA
V: TRBV6-1
J: TRBJ1-1
size: NA
CDR3: CASSYQEGRAFF
DNA: TGTGCCAGCAGCTACCAAGAGGGTCGAGCTTTCTTT

D: TRBD1
V: TRBV11-1
J: TRBJ1-1
size: NA
CDR3: CASSSSTGGLFSFF
DNA: TGTGCCAGCAGCTCCAGCACAGGGGGCCTTTTTTCTTTCTTT

D: NA
V: TRBV19
J: TRBJ2-1
size: NA
CDR3: CASRGTGLGSYNEQFF
DNA: TGTGCCAGTAGGGGAACAGGGTTGGGCTCCTACAATGAGCAGTTCTTC

D: TRBD2
V: TRBV9
J: TRBJ2-2
size: NA
CDR3: CASSPRTSPNTGELFF
DNA: TGTGCCAGCAGCCCCCGGACTAGCCCGAACACCGGGGAGCTGTTTTTT

D: TRBD1
V: TRBV5-1
J: TRBJ1-2
size: few
CDR3: CASSLAGTGLYGYTF
DNA: TGCGCCAGCAGCCTCGCCGGGACAGGGCTGTATGGCTACACCTTC

D: NA
V: TRBV6-6
J: TRBJ1-2
size: NA
CDR3: CASSYPDGIYGYTF
DNA: TGTGCCAGCAGTTACCCCGACGGGATCTATGGCTACACCTTC

D: NA
V: TRBV6-1
J: TRBJ2-3
size: NA
CDR3: CASSENEGWDTQYF
DNA: TGTGCCAGCAGTGAAAATGAGGGTTGGGATACGCAGTATTTT

D: TRBD1
V: TRBV19
J: TRBJ1-1
size: NA
CDR3: CASSIGGQGDTEAFF
DNA: TGTGCCAGTAGTATAGGAGGACAGGGGGACACTGAAGCTTTCTTT

D: NA
V: TRBV5-5
J: TRBJ1-1
size: few
CDR3: CASSLDRAIEAFF
DNA: TGTGCCAGCAGCTTGGACAGGGCCATTGAAGCTTTCTTT

D: NA
V: TRBV5-1
J: TRBJ2-1
size: NA
CDR3: CASSARLASSYNEQFF
DNA: TGCGCCAGCAGCGCCAGACTGGCGAGCTCCTACAATGAGCAGTTCTTC

D: TRBD2
V: TRBV18
J: TRBJ2-1
size: NA
CDR3: CASSPLAGRQQFF
DNA: TGTGCCAGCTCACCCTTAGCGGGGAGACAGCAGTTCTTC

D: NA
V: TRBV6-1
J: TRBJ1-2
size: NA
CDR3: CASSSQGLGGYTF
DNA: TGTGCCAGCAGTTCACAGGGTTTAGGAGGCTACACCTTC

D: NA
V: TRBV6-5
J: TRBJ1-1
size: NA
CDR3: CAIGRDTEAFF
DNA: TGTGCTATAGGCAGGGATACTGAAGCTTTCTTT

D: NA
V: TRBV28
J: TRBJ2-7
size: few
CDR3: CASGSRGRYEQYF
DNA: TGTGCCAGCGGATCGCGGGGACGCTACGAGCAGTACTTC

D: NA
V: TRBV11-2
J: TRBJ2-3
size: NA
CDR3: CASSSRGQITDTQYF
DNA: TGTGCCAGCAGCTCCCGTGGGCAGATCACAGATACGCAGTATTTT

D: TRBD2
V: TRBV7-6
J: TRBJ2-2
size: NA
CDR3: CASSFSGAVSTGELFF
DNA: TGTGCCAGCAGCTTTAGCGGGGCCGTCAGTACCGGGGAGCTGTTTTTT